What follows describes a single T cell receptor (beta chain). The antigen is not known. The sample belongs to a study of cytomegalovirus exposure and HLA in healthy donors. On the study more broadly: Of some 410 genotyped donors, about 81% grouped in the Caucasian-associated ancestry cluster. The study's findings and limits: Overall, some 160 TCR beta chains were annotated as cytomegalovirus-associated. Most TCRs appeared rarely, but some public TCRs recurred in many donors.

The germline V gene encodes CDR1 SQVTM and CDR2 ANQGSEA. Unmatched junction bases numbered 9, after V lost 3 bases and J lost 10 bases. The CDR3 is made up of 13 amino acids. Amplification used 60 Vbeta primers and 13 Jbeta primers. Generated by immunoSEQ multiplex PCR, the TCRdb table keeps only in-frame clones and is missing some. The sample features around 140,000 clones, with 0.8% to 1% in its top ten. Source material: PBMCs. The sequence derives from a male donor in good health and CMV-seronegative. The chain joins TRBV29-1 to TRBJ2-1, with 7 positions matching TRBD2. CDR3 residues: CSVDPGAGNEQFF. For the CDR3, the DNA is TGCAGCGTTGACCCAGGAGCGGGGAACGAGCAGTTCTTC.